The 10 T cell receptor beta chains below all came from one sample that was sequenced in a study of cytomegalovirus exposure and HLA in healthy donors. The PCR was carried out with 60 Vbeta primers and 13 Jbeta primers. Repertoires were generated with immunoSEQ multiplex PCR, while TCRdb's copy carries only in-frame clones and drops some. This repertoire includes 100,000 or so clones. The sequencing sample was made of PBMCs. The origin of the receptors is a woman in her 30s in good health and CMV-seronegative.

This sequence joins TRBV2 and TRBJ2-1; TRBD2 aligns across 11 bases. The germline CDR1 and CDR2 sequences are SNHLY and FYNNEI. V dropped 5 bases and J dropped 2; count of bases not matched to a gene: 2. The CDR3 is made up of 15 amino acids. The CDR3 reads CASSMGLAAYNEQFF. Here the CDR3 DNA reads TGTGCCAGCAGTATGGGACTAGCGGCCTACAATGAGCAGTTCTTC.

This rearrangement joins TRBV6-1 to TRBJ1-5; TRBD1 is a possible D gene (5 bases). The germline V gene has CDR1 MNHNS and CDR2 SASEGT. Trimming stripped 6 bases from V and 5 bases from J, with 11 bases between. The CDR3 is 13 residues long. The CDR3 is CASRGSGDQPQHF. In DNA form, the CDR3 reads TGTGCCAGCAGGGGATCGGGGGATCAGCCCCAGCATTTT.

V and J are TRBV20-1 and TRBJ2-7; D not certain. CDR1 is DFQATT, CDR2 SNEGSKA, per germline (reference sequence). This CDR3 has 11 residues. V lost 6 bases and J lost 3, with 9 bases in between. The CDR3 region is CSAQQYYEQYF. CDR3 DNA: TGCAGTGCGCAACAGTACTACGAGCAGTACTTC.

The chain uses TRBV2 and TRBJ1-1, with a possible D match to TRBD1 (6 bases). The germline gives CDR1 SNHLY, CDR2 FYNNEI. The CDR3 is 17 amino acids. V shed 1 base and J shed 6 bases, with 21 bases lying between them. The CDR3 loop is CASSEGGSQGWISEAFF. For the CDR3, the DNA is TGTGCCAGCAGTGAAGGAGGGAGCCAGGGGTGGATTTCTGAAGCTTTCTTT.

The chain couples TRBV10-1 to TRBJ2-1, with TRBD1 matching over 9 bases. The germline gives CDR1 WNHNN, CDR2 SYGVQD (reference sequence). V trimming: 3 bases; J trimming: 7 bases; junction bases outside the gene matches: 7. CDR3 length: 15 residues. The CDR3 region is CASSDQSGTGNEQFF. The CDR3 region has the DNA TGCGCCAGCAGTGACCAATCCGGGACAGGGAATGAGCAGTTCTTC.

The chain links TRBV4-1 to TRBJ2-1; 7 nucleotides line up with TRBD1. V was pared by 6 bases and J by 8 bases, with 13 bases of the junction left unmatched. CDR3 size: 15 residues. Per germline, CDR1 MGHRA and CDR2 YSYEKL. The CDR3 loop reads CASRSIQGPGDEQFF. Written as DNA, the CDR3 is TGCGCCAGCAGAAGCATACAGGGGCCAGGCGATGAGCAGTTCTTC.

V gene TRBV7-8 combines with J gene TRBJ1-6; D is possibly TRBD1 (5 bases). Germline values: CDR1 SGHVS, CDR2 FQNEAQ. The CDR3 loop spans 15 amino acids. Trimming took 3 bases from V and 9 from J, leaving 15 bases between them. The CDR3 nucleotides are TGTGCCAGCAGCTTCCGTCAGGGATGGGGTTCACCCCTCCACTTT. As protein: CASSFRQGWGSPLHF.

The chain recombines TRBV9 with TRBJ1-2, with D possibly matching TRBD1 (5 bases). Trimming took 3 bases from V and 4 from J, leaving 10 bases between them. The CDR3 is 13 residues long. Germline V gene data show CDR1 as SGDLS and CDR2 as YYNGEE. The CDR3 region is CASSADTPYGYTF. The CDR3 bases are TGTGCCAGCAGCGCGGACACTCCCTATGGCTACACCTTC.

The chain recombines TRBV7-9 with TRBJ1-2; TRBD1 matches at 7 bases. CDR1 and CDR2 from the germline V gene are SEHNR and FQNEAQ (reference sequence). V lost 5 bases and J lost 2; bases outside the gene matches: 8. The CDR3 has 15 residues. The CDR3 loop reads CASSAITGANYGYTF. The CDR3 DNA sequence: TGTGCCAGCAGCGCTATCACAGGGGCCAACTATGGCTACACCTTC.

The chain has TRBV28 and TRBJ1-5; D is uncertain. The V end was cut by 3 bases, the J end by 6 bases, with 15 bases between. The length of the CDR3 is 15 residues. The germline V gene encodes CDR1 MDHEN and CDR2 SYDVKM. The CDR3 spells CASSLTLSDSQPQHF. In DNA form, the CDR3 reads TGTGCCAGCAGTTTGACCCTCAGCGATAGTCAGCCCCAGCATTTT.